The clone carrying this TCR beta chain was seen more than once but under ten times. Its antigen is not identified. Time point reported: patch test 1, 2 weeks after DPC sensitization. Specified treatment: therapeutic diphenylcyclopropenone sensitization with weekly scalp DPC. The data were taken from a study of human T cells and chemical hapten exposure. At the level of the study: Per-sample TCR yields varied mainly from small pooled library volume differences. Regarding the study as a whole: Relative to control repertoires, expanded TCRs gave rise to significantly more large CDR3 similarity clusters.

TCRdb ran MiXCR on the RACE reads and lists one entry per CDR3 protein. The sample has some 380,000 distinct CDR3 sequences; approximately 4.4% are singletons. V lost 0 bases and J lost 4; bases outside the gene matches: 5. The CDR3 totals 16 residues. Germline loops: CDR1 LGHNA, CDR2 YSLEER. The receptor was isolated from a woman aged 45-65 years with alopecia areata. Some clones in this sample may be carry-over from other donors' samples. The specimen comprised whole blood, sampled in connection with sensitization to the hapten diphenylcyclopropenone (DPC). The V and J genes are TRBV4-3 and TRBJ1-2, with 10 bases lining up with TRBD1. CDR3 sequence reads: CASSQDGGTGVYGYTF. In nucleotides, the CDR3 is TGCGCCAGCAGCCAAGATGGGGGGACAGGGGTCTATGGCTACACCTTC.